This entry lists 21 T cell receptor beta chains sequenced from one sample in a study of T and B cells in COVID-19 patients. Blood genomic DNA input for TRB amplification was about 240-550 ng. TRB rearrangements were amplified by multiplex PCR with BIOMED2 TRB-A/B primers. Using its own MiXCR run on the multiplex PCR reads, TCRdb lists one record per CDR3 protein. Of around 30,000 distinct CDR3 sequences listed, 32% were seen once; the top ten hold about 1.5%. The specimen sequenced was blood. These receptors were obtained from a human donor who had recovered from COVID-19.

The rearrangement uses TRBV7-2 and TRBJ2-7; 12 positions match TRBD1. With 3 bases clipped from V and 7 bases from J, the junction kept 7 bases outside the gene matches. The CDR3 loop spans 15 amino acids. Germline assignment: CDR1 SGHTA and CDR2 FQGNSA. The CDR3 sequence is CASSFLGQGAGEQYF. CDR3 DNA sequence: TGTGCCAGCAGCTTCTTGGGACAGGGGGCTGGGGAGCAGTACTTC.

This chain links TRBV5-6 with TRBJ1-5; D call uncertain. The CDR3 extends over 13 amino acids. Germline V gene lookup returns CDR1 SGHDT and CDR2 YYEEEE. Between the trimmed V and J ends, which lost 0 bases and 7 bases, there was a span of 8 bases. The CDR3 reads CASSLEEAQPQHF. CDR3 sequence (DNA): TGTGCCAGCAGCTTGGAGGAGGCGCAGCCCCAGCATTTT.

This clonotype was counted a few times. The chain combines TRBV5-6 with TRBJ1-2, with D unresolved. Trimming removed 2 bases at V and 7 bases at J, with 12 bases between. Germline assignment: CDR1 SGHDT and CDR2 YYEEEE. The CDR3 loop spans 13 amino acids. CDR3 DNA sequence: TGTGCCAGCAGCTTAGAGTTCTTTTCTGGCTACACCTTC. Translating it yields CASSLEFFSGYTF.

This sequence joins TRBV7-2 and TRBJ2-7; D is uncertain. Deletions cut 4 bases from V and 2 bases from J, with 18 bases between. This CDR3 is built from 16 residues. CDR1 and CDR2 (germline): SGHTA, FQGNSA. The CDR3 sequence is CASSSGRVQTAYEQYF. The DNA of the CDR3 is TGTGCCAGCAGCTCGGGCCGGGTTCAAACCGCCTACGAGCAGTACTTC.

The gene calls are TRBV12-3 or TRBV12-4 and TRBJ1-2; 9 nucleotides align to TRBD1. CDR3 length: 15 amino acids. V lost 0 bases, J lost 6 bases, and 5 bases stayed unmatched. CDR3 region: CASSLARGTGNGYTF. CDR3 DNA: TGTGCCAGCAGTTTAGCGAGGGGGACAGGGAATGGCTACACCTTC.

This clonotype was seen only once. V is TRBV6-1 and J is TRBJ2-7; D may match TRBD1 or TRBD2 (5 bases each). The ends were cut back, 2 bases at V and 0 bases at J, with 14 bases in the middle. Germline V CDR1 and CDR2: MNHNS, SASEGT. This CDR3 comprises 16 residues. The CDR3 loop reads CASSESSWGSSYEQYF. The CDR3 DNA reads TGTGCCAGCAGTGAAAGCTCGTGGGGGAGCTCCTACGAGCAGTACTTC.

This clonotype was counted ten times or more. The rearrangement links TRBV27 to TRBJ2-7; 7 positions match TRBD1. V was pared by 6 bases and J by 2 bases, with 7 bases of the junction left unmatched. The CDR3 has 14 amino acids. CDR1 MNHEY and CDR2 SMNVEV come from the germline V gene (reference sequence). CDR3 sequence (DNA): TGTGCCAGCAGCCGGGGAGACAGGGCCTACGAGCAGTACTTC. Its protein product is CASSRGDRAYEQYF.

By its share, this clonotype is medium-sized (0.01 to 0.1%). The rearrangement links TRBV29-1 to TRBJ2-3, with no clear D. Trimming shortened V by 5 bases and J by 2 bases, and 8 bases separated the two germline ends. Germline V gene sequence: CDR1 SQVTM, CDR2 ANQGSEA. The CDR3 length is 12 residues. The DNA of the CDR3 is TGCAGCGTTCAAACTAACACAGATACGCAGTATTTT. Protein: CSVQTNTDTQYF.

CDR3 DNA sequence: TGTGCCAGCAGCTTTGAGGGCGGGGAGCTGTTTTTT. It yields the protein CASSFEGGELFF. The J gene is TRBJ2-2, the V gene TRBV11-1, with D tentatively TRBD2 (5 bases). Trimming took off 3 bases at V and 7 bases at J, with 6 bases between the two ends. From germline, CDR1 is SGHAT and CDR2 FQDESV (reference sequence). The CDR3 runs 12 residues.

Relative to its sample, this clonotype is medium-sized (0.01 to 0.1%). The chain uses TRBV19 and TRBJ1-4, with 7 bases that match TRBD1. Trimming at V came to 4 bases and at J to 8 bases, leaving 7 bases not matched to a gene. The CDR3 contains 14 residues. CDR1 and CDR2 from the germline V gene are LNHDA and SQIVND (reference sequence). The CDR3 bases are TGTGCCAGTAGTAACGGAGGGGGCGAGGAAAAACTGTTTTTT. It codes for CASSNGGGEEKLFF. Full variable domain (rest looked up from reference TRBV19 and TRBJ1-4): DGGITQSPKYLFRKEGQNVTLSCEQNLNHDAMYWYRQDPGQGLRLIYYSQIVNDFQKGDIAEGYSVSREKKESFPLTVTSAQKNPTAFYLCASSNGGGEEKLFFGSGTQLSVL.

This chain joins TRBV7-9 and TRBJ2-3; 13 nucleotides line up with TRBD2. Per germline, CDR1 SEHNR and CDR2 FQNEAQ (reference sequence). The J segment lost 3 bases and the V segment lost 4 bases, leaving 13 bases of the junction unmatched. The CDR3 covers 19 residues. The CDR3 sequence: CASSSPLTSGGLVTDTQYF. In DNA form, the CDR3 reads TGTGCCAGCAGCTCCCCCCTGACTAGCGGGGGGCTGGTTACAGATACGCAGTATTTT.

This clonotype is judged medium-sized. This rearrangement joins TRBV29-1 to TRBJ1-2; D is ambiguous. Germline values: CDR1 SQVTM, CDR2 ANQGSEA. The V end lost 1 base, the J end lost 6 bases, and 12 bases lay between the germline ends. The CDR3 is 13 residues long. CDR3 nucleotide sequence: TGCAGCGTTGAAGGGCCGGGGTTGGATGGCTACACCTTC. Translated, it gives CSVEGPGLDGYTF.

V usage is TRBV20-1 and J usage is TRBJ1-2; 7 bases match TRBD1. The V gene end was trimmed by 0 bases and the J gene end by 4 bases; junction bases not matched to a gene: 5. The CDR3 covers 14 residues. CDR1 DFQATT and CDR2 SNEGSKA come from the germline V gene (reference sequence). The DNA for the CDR3 is TGCAGTGCTAGAGATGAAGGACAGGTCTATGGCTACACCTTC. It encodes CSARDEGQVYGYTF.

This clonotype was counted only a few times. The CDR3 nucleotides read TGTGCCAGCAGCACAATGACTAGCGGGATCTCGGGGGAGCAGTTCTTC. Translated, it gives CASSTMTSGISGEQFF. The J gene is TRBJ2-1, the V gene TRBV11-2, with 11 positions matching TRBD2. V lost 5 bases, J lost 10 bases, and 13 bases stayed unmatched. There are 16 residues in the CDR3. Germline V gene sequence: CDR1 SGHAT, CDR2 FQNNGV.

The chain joins TRBV6-2 or TRBV6-3 to TRBJ2-1; D is uncertain. Germline values: CDR1 MNHEY, CDR2 SVGEGT. V was trimmed by 4 bases and J by 8 bases, leaving 15 bases between them. This CDR3 is built from 14 residues. The DNA for the CDR3 is TGTGCCAGCAGTTTGGTCGGGCTACGGGATGAGCAGTTCTTC. It encodes CASSLVGLRDEQFF.

This clonotype was seen repeatedly, ten times or more. This rearrangement joins TRBV19 to TRBJ2-1, with D possibly matching TRBD1 (6 bases). The CDR3 contains 15 residues. Per the germline V gene, CDR1 is LNHDA and CDR2 is SQIVND (reference sequence). Trimming cost V 6 bases and J 0 bases, with 12 bases left between them. The CDR3 DNA is TGTGCCAGTAGCAGACCAGGGGACTCCTACAATGAGCAGTTCTTC. Amino acids: CASSRPGDSYNEQFF.

This chain connects TRBV11-2 to TRBJ2-7; 7 nucleotides agree with TRBD1. Germline loops: CDR1 SGHAT, CDR2 FQNNGV. The CDR3 runs to 15 residues. V was pared by 0 bases and J by 0 bases, with 2 bases of the junction left unmatched. The CDR3 loop is CASSLEGGFSYEQYF. The CDR3 DNA sequence: TGTGCCAGCAGCTTAGAAGGGGGCTTCTCCTACGAGCAGTACTTC.

The chain recombines TRBV27 with TRBJ1-5; a possible D gene is TRBD1 (6 bases). There are 13 residues in the CDR3. Germline V gene data show CDR1 as MNHEY and CDR2 as SMNVEV (reference sequence). V was trimmed by 6 bases and J by 7 bases, leaving 13 bases between them. CDR3 residues: CASSRGGQQPQHF. CDR3 nucleotides: TGTGCCAGCAGCCGGGGGGGGCAGCAGCCCCAGCATTTT.

This clonotype has a handful of counts. The chain joins TRBV18 to TRBJ2-7; 11 bases map to TRBD1. The CDR3 totals 14 residues. V was pared by 6 bases and J by 2 bases, with 3 bases of the junction left unmatched. The germline CDR1 and CDR2 sequences are KGHSH and LQKENI. The CDR3 loop reads CASSWTGGPYEQYF. In DNA, the CDR3 is TGTGCCAGCTCGTGGACAGGGGGCCCCTACGAGCAGTACTTC. Variable domain in full (rest from reference TRBV18 and TRBJ2-7): NAGVMQNPRHLVRRRGQEARLRCSPMKGHSHVYWYRQLPEEGLKFMVYLQKENIIDESGMPKERFSAEFPKEGPSILRIQQVVRGDSAAYFCASSWTGGPYEQYFGPGTRLTVT.

Only a few counts were recorded for this clonotype. This chain joins TRBV20-1 and TRBJ2-3, with 7 nucleotides matching TRBD1. The length of the CDR3 is 13 residues. The V gene end was trimmed by 2 bases and the J gene end by 4 bases; junction bases not matched to a gene: 3. Germline CDR1 and CDR2: DFQATT and SNEGSKA (reference sequence). The CDR3: CSARRQGPDTQYF. CDR3 in DNA: TGCAGTGCTAGACGACAGGGTCCAGATACGCAGTATTTT.

This clonotype has just one count. V gene TRBV7-9 combines with J gene TRBJ1-6, with TRBD1 matching 8 bases. V lost 3 bases, J lost 7 bases, and 2 bases stayed unmatched. The CDR3 runs to 14 residues. Germline CDR1 and CDR2: SEHNR and FQNEAQ (reference sequence). CDR3 sequence: CASSLNRGNSPLHF. For the CDR3, the DNA is TGTGCCAGCAGCTTGAACAGGGGGAATTCACCCCTCCACTTT. The entire variable domain, with the rest obtained from reference TRBV7-9 and TRBJ1-6, is as follows: DTGVSQNPRHKITKRGQNVTFRCDPISEHNRLYWYRQTLGQGPEFLTYFQNEAQLEKSRLLSDRFSAERPKGSFSTLEIQRTEQGDSAMYLCASSLNRGNSPLHFGNGTRLTVT.